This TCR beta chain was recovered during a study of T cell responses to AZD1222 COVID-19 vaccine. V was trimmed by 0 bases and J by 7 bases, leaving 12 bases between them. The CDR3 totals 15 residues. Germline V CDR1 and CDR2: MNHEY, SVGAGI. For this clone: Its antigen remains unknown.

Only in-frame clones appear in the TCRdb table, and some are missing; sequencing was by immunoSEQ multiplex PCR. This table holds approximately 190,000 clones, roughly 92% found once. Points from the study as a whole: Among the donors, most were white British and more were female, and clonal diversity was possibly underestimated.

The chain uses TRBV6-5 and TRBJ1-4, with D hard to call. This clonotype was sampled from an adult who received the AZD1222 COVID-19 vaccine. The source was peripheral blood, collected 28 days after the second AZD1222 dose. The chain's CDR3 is CASSYSDGPAEKLFF. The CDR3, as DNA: TGTGCCAGCAGTTACTCGGACGGCCCGGCTGAAAAACTGTTTTTT.